The present T cell receptor beta chain was sequenced within a study of shared clonotypes between healthy human individuals. Whole-study context: Researchers drew samples from a couple of women and a few men aged 18 to 49.

This was a deep-level run. Source study methods: Filtering differed for immunoSEQ, which gave only junction sequences without quality scores. Produced via immunoSEQ multiplex PCR; TCRdb's table is partial and in-frame only. That table gives V, J and clone size, and the DNA gave D and trimming. The sample shows roughly 2.6 million clones, roughly 92% of them seen only once. Concerning this clone itself: Its antigen is unknown.

The germline gives CDR1 ENHRY, CDR2 SYGVKD. Losses at the gene ends were 2 bases for V and 2 bases for J; bases not matched to a gene: 9. The CDR3 covers 18 residues. Findings of the study overall: Read depth was anticipated to influence clonotype sharing among donors.

The TCR was taken from a young man in good health. Sequences were obtained from naive CD4+ T cells sorted from blood. As to subset: CD45RA+ positively selected. The chain recombines TRBV10-3 with TRBJ2-3; 11 bases line up with TRBD2. CDR3 residues: CAISETPRLAGTTDTQYF. DNA for the CDR3: TGTGCCATCAGTGAGACCCCCCGACTAGCGGGGACCACAGATACGCAGTATTTT.